This is a list of T cell receptor beta chains from one sample in a study of regulatory T cells in long-lasting Graves disease. One entry per CDR3 protein results from TCRdb running MiXCR on the multiplex PCR reads. This sample has fewer than 550,000 distinct CDR3 sequences, with about a sixth found just once. These same records also appear under a second study, on T cells in Graves' hyperthyroidism and ophthalmopathy.

Sequences were derived from peripheral blood mononuclear cells (PBMCs), sampled at new diagnosis, from a patient treated with antithyroid drugs. The receptors here all came from a young woman with Graves disease. Both conserved end residues are part of each CDR3. D genes are given only for firm matches. Rows give clone size only sometimes, using once, few, many, or a class for an expanded clone.

.,TRBJ2-2,TRBV7-2,.,TGTGCCAGCAGCCCCGGGTGGGCCGGGGAGCTGTTTTTT,CASSPGWAGELFF
few,TRBJ2-1,TRBV7-8,TRBD2,TGTGCCACAACGGCAGGACTAGCGGGAAACAATGAGCAGTTCTTC,CATTAGLAGNNEQFF
.,TRBJ2-2,TRBV6-2/TRBV6-3,TRBD2,TGTGCCAGCAGTTACTCGCGACTAGCGGGAGGGGAGCTGTTTTTT,CASSYSRLAGGELFF
.,TRBJ2-5,TRBV11-2,TRBD1,TGTGCCAGCAGCTTAGATCTTCGGACAGGACCCCAGTACTTC,CASSLDLRTGPQYF
.,TRBJ2-5,TRBV13,TRBD2,TGTGCCAGTAAACTAGCGGGACAGACACAAGAGACCCAGTACTTC,CASKLAGQTQETQYF
.,TRBJ1-2,TRBV20-1,TRBD1,TGCAGTGCTAGAGAAACTACCGGGACAGGGCGGTATGGCTACACCTTC,CSARETTGTGRYGYTF
many,TRBJ2-3,TRBV28,.,TGTGCCAGCAGGAACAGGGCGGGCACAGATACGCAGTATTTT,CASRNRAGTDTQYF
many,TRBJ1-1,TRBV3-1,TRBD1,TGTGCCAGCATACAGACAGGGGCGGGGAACACTGAAGCTTTCTTT,CASIQTGAGNTEAFF
many,TRBJ2-3,TRBV12-3/TRBV12-4,TRBD2,TGTGCCAGCAAACCTTTCGGGTCTAGCGGAGAAATTAGCACAGATACGCAGTATTTT,CASKPFGSSGEISTDTQYF
.,TRBJ2-4,TRBV20-1,TRBD1,TGCAGTGCTAGAGGGGGACAGGGGGAGGCCAAAAACATTCAGTACTTC,CSARGGQGEAKNIQYF
many,TRBJ2-7,TRBV27,.,TGTGCCAGCAGTTTGGAGGGGGGCGGGTACGAGCAGTACTTC,CASSLEGGGYEQYF
.,TRBJ1-5,TRBV2,.,TGTGCCAGCAGTGAGGACAGTTATAGCAATCAGCCCCAGCATTTT,CASSEDSYSNQPQHF
many,TRBJ2-3,TRBV24-1,TRBD2,TGTGCCACCAGTGATTCCATAGGGACTAGCTCATTCACAGATACGCAGTATTTT,CATSDSIGTSSFTDTQYF
many,TRBJ2-5,TRBV12-3/TRBV12-4,.,TGTGCCAGCACCGTTGGAGGGAGTAGGGAAGAGACCCAGTACTTC,CASTVGGSREETQYF
few,TRBJ2-6,TRBV28,.,TGTGCCAGCAGCTCCTATGGGGCCAACGTCCTGACTTTC,CASSSYGANVLTF
many,TRBJ2-1,TRBV13,.,TGTGCCAGCAGCTTAGGCCCCCAATACTTGTTCTTC,CASSLGPQYLFF
many,TRBJ1-5,TRBV2,.,TGTGCCAGCAGTGAACGACGCCCTAACAGGGACGGCCAGCCCCAGCATTTT,CASSERRPNRDGQPQHF
many,TRBJ1-6,TRBV3-1,.,TGTGCCAGCAGCCAAGTCTCTCATAATTCACCCCTCCACTTT,CASSQVSHNSPLHF
.,TRBJ2-7,TRBV29-1,TRBD1,TGCAGCGTTAGGGACAGACAGTACGAGCAGTACTTC,CSVRDRQYEQYF
.,TRBJ2-1,TRBV6-2/TRBV6-3,TRBD2,TGTGCCAGCAGAGAGCGGGAGGCTTTTTTTGAGCAGTTCTTC,CASREREAFFEQFF
once,TRBJ2-5,TRBV6-1,TRBD2,TGTGCCAGCAGTGACCCTGATCCCTATGGGAGGGCAGAGACCCAGTACTTC,CASSDPDPYGRAETQYF
many,TRBJ2-3,TRBV15,.,TGTGCCACCAGCAGAAGGGGTGACGCAGATACGCAGTATTTT,CATSRRGDADTQYF
many,TRBJ1-1,TRBV27,.,TGTGCCAGCAGTTTTGAGGGGAGGAACACTGAAGCTTTCTTT,CASSFEGRNTEAFF
.,TRBJ2-1,TRBV18,.,TGTGCCAGCTCACCAGTGGATGGGTACGAGCAGTTCTTC,CASSPVDGYEQFF
few,TRBJ2-7,TRBV7-2,.,TGTGCCAGCAGCCCCGGACAGACAGCCTACGAGCAGTACTTC,CASSPGQTAYEQYF
few,TRBJ2-7,TRBV20-1,TRBD2,TGCAGTGCTGCTGGACTAGCGGGAGGTAGATACGAGCAGTACTTC,CSAAGLAGGRYEQYF
many,TRBJ2-1,TRBV27,TRBD1,TGTGCCAGCAGTTTATTTGGGCAGGGGGCTCAATCGGAGCAGTTCTTC,CASSLFGQGAQSEQFF
many,TRBJ1-5,TRBV6-1,.,TGTGCCAGCAGATATCCCCGCGGAAATAGCAATCAGCCCCAGCATTTT,CASRYPRGNSNQPQHF
few,TRBJ2-7,TRBV10-1,.,TGCGCCAGCATAAGGACTTGCAGGGGCTACGAGCAGTACTTC,CASIRTCRGYEQYF
.,TRBJ2-3,TRBV24-1,TRBD2,TGTGCCACCAGTGATCCCCGGGGGGGCATACTAGGATCAGATACGCAGTATTTT,CATSDPRGGILGSDTQYF
.,TRBJ2-1,TRBV14,.,TGTGCCAGCAGCCAGGTCCCCTACAATGAGCAGTTCTTC,CASSQVPYNEQFF
many,TRBJ1-1,TRBV2,TRBD1,TGTGCCAGCAAGCCAGGGACAGCGAACACTGAAGCTTTCTTT,CASKPGTANTEAFF
many,TRBJ2-5,TRBV7-2,.,TGTGCCAGCAGCTTAATTGGGCAGCAAGAGACCCAGTACTTC,CASSLIGQQETQYF
many,TRBJ2-3,TRBV20-1,TRBD2,TGCAGTGCTAAGGGACTAGCGGGAGGAGGAGATACGCAGTATTTT,CSAKGLAGGGDTQYF
many,TRBJ2-7,TRBV27,TRBD1,TGTGCCAGCAGTGGCGGGACAGGGCGGTCGAGGTTCGGCGAGCAGTACTTC,CASSGGTGRSRFGEQYF
.,TRBJ2-1,TRBV12-3/TRBV12-4,TRBD2,TGTGCCAGCAGTTCGCCGGGACTAGACCCCAATGAGCAGTTCTTC,CASSSPGLDPNEQFF
.,TRBJ1-5,TRBV5-1,.,TGCGCCAGCAGCCAAACAGGGATTTCGGGTCAGCCCCAGCATTTT,CASSQTGISGQPQHF
many,TRBJ2-1,TRBV12-3/TRBV12-4,.,TGTGCCAGCAGTCATCCCAGGAGTGAGCAGTTCTTC,CASSHPRSEQFF
many,TRBJ1-2,TRBV5-6,TRBD1,TGTGCCAGCAGCTTGGAGACAGGGAACTATGGCTACACCTTC,CASSLETGNYGYTF
many,TRBJ2-3,TRBV29-1,TRBD2,TGCAGCGTTGCGTCTAGCGGGTTTACAGATACGCAGTATTTT,CSVASSGFTDTQYF